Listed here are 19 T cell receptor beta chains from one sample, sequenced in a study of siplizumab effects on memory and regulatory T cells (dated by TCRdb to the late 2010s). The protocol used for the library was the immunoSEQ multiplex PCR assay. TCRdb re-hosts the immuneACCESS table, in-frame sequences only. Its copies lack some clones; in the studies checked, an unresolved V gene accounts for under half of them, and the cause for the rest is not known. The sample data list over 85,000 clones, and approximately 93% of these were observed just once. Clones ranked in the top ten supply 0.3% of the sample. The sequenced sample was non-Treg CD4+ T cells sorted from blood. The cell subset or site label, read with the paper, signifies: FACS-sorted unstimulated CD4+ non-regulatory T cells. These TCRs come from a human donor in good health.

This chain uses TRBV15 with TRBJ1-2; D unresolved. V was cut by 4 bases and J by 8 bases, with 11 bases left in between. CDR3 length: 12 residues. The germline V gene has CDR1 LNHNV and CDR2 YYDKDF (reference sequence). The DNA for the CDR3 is TGTGCCACCAGCACCAGCGGCCGAGGCTACACCTTC. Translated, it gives CATSTSGRGYTF.

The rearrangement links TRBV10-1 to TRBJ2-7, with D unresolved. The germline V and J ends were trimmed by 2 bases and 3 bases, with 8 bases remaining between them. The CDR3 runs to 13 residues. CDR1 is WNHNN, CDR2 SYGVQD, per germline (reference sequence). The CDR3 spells CASSEGLHYEQYF. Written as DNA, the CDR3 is TGCGCCAGCAGTGAGGGCCTTCACTACGAGCAGTACTTC.

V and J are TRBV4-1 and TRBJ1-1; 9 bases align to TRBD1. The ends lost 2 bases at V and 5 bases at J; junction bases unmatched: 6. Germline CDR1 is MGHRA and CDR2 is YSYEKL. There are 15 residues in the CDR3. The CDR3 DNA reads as TGCGCCAGCAGCCAATACAGGGGGCAGAGAACTGAAGCTTTCTTT. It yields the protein CASSQYRGQRTEAFF.

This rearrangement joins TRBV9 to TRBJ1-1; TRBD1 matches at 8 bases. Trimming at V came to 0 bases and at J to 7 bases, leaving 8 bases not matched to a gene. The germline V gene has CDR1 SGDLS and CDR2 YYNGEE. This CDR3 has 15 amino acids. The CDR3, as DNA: TGTGCCAGCAGCGTAGTAGGACAGGGCCAGGGTGAAGCTTTCTTT. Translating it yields CASSVVGQGQGEAFF.

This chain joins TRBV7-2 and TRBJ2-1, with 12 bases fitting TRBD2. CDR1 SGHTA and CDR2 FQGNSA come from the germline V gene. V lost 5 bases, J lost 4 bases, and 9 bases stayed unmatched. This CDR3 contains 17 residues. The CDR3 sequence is CASSRELAGGRYNEQFF. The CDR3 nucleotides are TGTGCCAGCAGCCGTGAACTAGCGGGAGGACGGTACAATGAGCAGTTCTTC.

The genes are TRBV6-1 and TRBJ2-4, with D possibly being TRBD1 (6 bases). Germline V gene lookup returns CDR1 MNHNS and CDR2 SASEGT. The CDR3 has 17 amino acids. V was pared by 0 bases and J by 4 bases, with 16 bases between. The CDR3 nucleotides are TGTGCCAGCAGTGAAGCGGGGGACGGGACATTAAAAAACATTCAGTACTTC. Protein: CASSEAGDGTLKNIQYF.

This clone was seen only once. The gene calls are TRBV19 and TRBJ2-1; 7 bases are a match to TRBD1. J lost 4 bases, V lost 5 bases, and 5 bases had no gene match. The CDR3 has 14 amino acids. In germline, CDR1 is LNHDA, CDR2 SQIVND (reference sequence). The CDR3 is CASSPPGGYNEQFF. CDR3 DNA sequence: TGTGCCAGTAGTCCCCCAGGGGGATACAATGAGCAGTTCTTC.

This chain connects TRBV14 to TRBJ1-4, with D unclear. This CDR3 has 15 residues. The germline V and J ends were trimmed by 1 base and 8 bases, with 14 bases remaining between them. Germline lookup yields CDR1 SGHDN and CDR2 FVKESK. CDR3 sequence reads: CASSQVLGLGEKLFF. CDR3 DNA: TGTGCCAGCAGCCAAGTGCTGGGTCTTGGGGAAAAACTGTTTTTT.

In DNA form, the CDR3 reads TGCAGCGCCGGACAGGGCGGCAATCAGCCCCAGCATTTT. Translating gives CSAGQGGNQPQHF. V gene TRBV29-1 combines with J gene TRBJ1-5, with 8 bases lining up with TRBD1. This CDR3 has 13 residues. V lost 7 bases to trimming and J lost 2 bases; unmatched junction nucleotides: 4. In germline, CDR1 is SQVTM, CDR2 ANQGSEA.

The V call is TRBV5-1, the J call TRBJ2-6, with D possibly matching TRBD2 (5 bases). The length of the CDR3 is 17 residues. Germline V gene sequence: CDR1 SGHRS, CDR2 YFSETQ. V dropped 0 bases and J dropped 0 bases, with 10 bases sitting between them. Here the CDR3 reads CASSLAGSLSGANVLTF. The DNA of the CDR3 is TGCGCCAGCAGCTTGGCGGGATCACTCTCTGGGGCCAACGTCCTGACTTTC.

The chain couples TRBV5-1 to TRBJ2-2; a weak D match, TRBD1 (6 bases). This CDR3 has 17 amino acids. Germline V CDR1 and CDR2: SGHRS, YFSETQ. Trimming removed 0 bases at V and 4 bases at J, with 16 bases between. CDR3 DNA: TGCGCCAGCAGCTTGGCCCACAGGGTGGGAAGCACCGGGGAGCTGTTTTTT. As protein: CASSLAHRVGSTGELFF.

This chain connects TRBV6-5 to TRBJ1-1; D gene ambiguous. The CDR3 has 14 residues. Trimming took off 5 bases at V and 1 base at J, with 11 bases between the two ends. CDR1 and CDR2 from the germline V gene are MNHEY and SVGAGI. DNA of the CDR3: TGTGCCAGCAGTCAACGGACTGAGAACACTGAAGCTTTCTTT. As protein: CASSQRTENTEAFF.

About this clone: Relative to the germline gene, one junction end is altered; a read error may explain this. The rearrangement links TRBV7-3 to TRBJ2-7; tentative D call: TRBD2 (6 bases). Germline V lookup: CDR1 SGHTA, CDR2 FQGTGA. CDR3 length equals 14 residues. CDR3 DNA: TGTGCCAGCAGCCTAACCGGGACTTCCTACGAGCAGTACTTC. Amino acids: CASSLTGTSYEQYF.

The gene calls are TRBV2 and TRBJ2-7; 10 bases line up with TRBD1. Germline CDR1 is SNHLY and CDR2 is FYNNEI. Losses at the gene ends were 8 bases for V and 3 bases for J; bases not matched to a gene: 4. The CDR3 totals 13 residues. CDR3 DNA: TGTGCCAGCTCGGACAGGGGGGGCTACGAGCAGTACTTC. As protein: CASSDRGGYEQYF. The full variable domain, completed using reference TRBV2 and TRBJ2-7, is EPEVTQTPSHQVTQMGQEVILRCVPISNHLYFYWYRQILGQKVEFLVSFYNNEISEKSEIFDDQFSVERPDGSNFTLKIRSTKLEDSAMYFCASSDRGGYEQYFGPGTRLTVT.

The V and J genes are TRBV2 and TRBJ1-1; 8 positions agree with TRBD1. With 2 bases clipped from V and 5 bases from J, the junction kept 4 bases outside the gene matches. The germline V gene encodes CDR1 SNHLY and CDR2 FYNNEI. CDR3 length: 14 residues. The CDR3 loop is CASSERRTGTEAFF. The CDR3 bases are TGTGCCAGCAGTGAACGGCGGACAGGGACTGAAGCTTTCTTT.

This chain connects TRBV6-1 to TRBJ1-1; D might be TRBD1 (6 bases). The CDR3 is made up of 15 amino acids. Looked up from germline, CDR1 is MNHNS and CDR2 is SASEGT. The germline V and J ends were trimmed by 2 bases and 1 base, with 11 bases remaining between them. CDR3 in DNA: TGTGCCAGCAGTGAACCGGGGGCACCGAACACTGAAGCTTTCTTT. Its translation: CASSEPGAPNTEAFF.

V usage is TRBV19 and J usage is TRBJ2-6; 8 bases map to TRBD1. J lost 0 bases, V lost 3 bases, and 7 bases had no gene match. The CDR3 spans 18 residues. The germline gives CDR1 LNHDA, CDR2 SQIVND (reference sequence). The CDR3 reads CASSMMGTGISGANVLTF. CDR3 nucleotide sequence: TGTGCCAGTAGTATGATGGGGACAGGTATCTCTGGGGCCAACGTCCTGACTTTC.

Written as DNA, the CDR3 is TGTGCCAGCATGACAGGGAACTATGGCTACACCTTC. This codes for CASMTGNYGYTF. The chain carries TRBV27 and TRBJ1-2; 7 bases fit TRBD1. Unmatched junction bases numbered 1, after V lost 7 bases and J lost 2 bases. The CDR3 consists of 12 residues. From germline, CDR1 is MNHEY and CDR2 SMNVEV (reference sequence).

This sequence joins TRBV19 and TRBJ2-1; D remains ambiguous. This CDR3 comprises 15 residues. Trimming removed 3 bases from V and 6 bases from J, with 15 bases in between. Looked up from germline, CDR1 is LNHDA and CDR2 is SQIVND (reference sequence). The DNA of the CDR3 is TGTGCCAGTAGTATTCGACCCCTTCGAGTCAATGAGCAGTTCTTC. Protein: CASSIRPLRVNEQFF.